Below, one T cell receptor beta chain is given with its context. As handled by the study authors: Nucleated cell number was recorded as an estimate derived from reference gene primer amplification. This table comes from immunoSEQ multiplex PCR, and its TCRdb copy is limited to in-frame clones, with some not included. V and J calls plus clone size are reproduced from that table; the DNA served to infer D and trimming. This sample has around 200,000 clones, with less than 90% found just once. The data stem from a study of blood T cell repertoires in COVID-19. The sequenced sample was peripheral blood. This clonotype was obtained from a middle-aged man with active or convalescent COVID-19.

CDR3 sequence reads: CASSIATMRGTNEKLFF. The CDR3 DNA sequence: TGTGCCAGTAGTATAGCGACTATGCGGGGAACTAATGAAAAACTGTTTTTT. This chain connects TRBV19 to TRBJ1-4; no clear D. The ends were cut back, 1 base at V and 1 base at J, with 13 bases in the middle. The CDR3 spans 17 residues. In germline, CDR1 is LNHDA, CDR2 SQIVND (reference sequence).